These 13 T cell receptor beta chains came from one sample sequenced in a study of blood T cells in healthy people across ages. The authors ran a second PCR of 7 to 11 cycles using a sample-barcoded 5' primer and a J-beta primer mix. One entry per CDR3 protein results from TCRdb running MiXCR on the 5' RACE reads. The data hold 1.5 million to 2 million distinct CDR3 sequences, with roughly 28% observed a single time. Sequencing input: blood. The receptors originated from a woman in her 30s in good health.

This clonotype was seen only a few times. The junction differs from germline at one of its ends, possibly a read error. This rearrangement joins TRBV4-1 to TRBJ2-7, with 9 nucleotides matching TRBD1. Germline CDR1 and CDR2: MGHRA and YSYEKL. The CDR3 runs to 17 residues. The CDR3 reads CASSQIGTGTGSYERYF. Written as DNA, the CDR3 is TGCGCCAGCAGCCAAATAGGGACCGGGACAGGGAGTTACGAGCGGTACTTC.

This clonotype was picked up many times. The rearrangement uses TRBV12-3 or TRBV12-4 and TRBJ2-7, with 14 bases fitting TRBD2. The CDR3 covers 16 residues. The J segment lost 5 bases and the V segment lost 5 bases, leaving 8 bases of the junction unmatched. CDR3 sequence (DNA): TGTGCCAGCAGTAGTAACCCGGGACTAGCGGGAGACGAGCAGTACTTC. This encodes CASSSNPGLAGDEQYF.

J is TRBJ2-3 and V is TRBV20-1; 10 bases agree with TRBD2. The CDR3 spans 15 residues. J was trimmed by 5 bases and V by 5 bases; bases with no gene match: 10. From germline, CDR1 is DFQATT and CDR2 SNEGSKA (reference sequence). CDR3: CSAPDPGLALDTQYF. The DNA of the CDR3 is TGCAGTGCTCCCGACCCGGGACTAGCGTTAGATACGCAGTATTTT.

The rearrangement uses TRBV3-1 and TRBJ1-1, with D perhaps matching TRBD1 (6 bases). CDR1 and CDR2 from the germline V gene are LGHDT and YNNKEL (reference sequence). The V gene lost 1 base and the J gene lost 10 bases, with 13 bases spanning the gap. This CDR3 contains 13 residues. The CDR3 DNA follows: TGTGCCAGCAGCCAAGCAAGGACAGTAGGAGCTTTCTTT. Its translation is CASSQARTVGAFF. The full variable domain, its missing parts supplied by reference TRBV3-1 and TRBJ1-1, is DTAVSQTPKYLVTQMGNDKSIKCEQNLGHDTMYWYKQDSKKFLKIMFSYNNKELIINETVPNRFSPKSPDKAHLNLHINSLELGDSAVYFCASSQARTVGAFFGQGTRLTVV.

The V gene is TRBV29-1, the J gene TRBJ2-5, with D perhaps TRBD1 (5 bases). Germline CDR1 and CDR2: SQVTM and ANQGSEA. This CDR3 is built from 11 residues. V dropped 7 bases and J dropped 12 bases, with 18 bases sitting between them. This CDR3 is CSGRTRGREYF. The CDR3 bases are TGCAGCGGCCGGACAAGGGGAAGGGAGTACTTC. Full variable domain (outside the CDR3, taken from reference TRBV29-1 and TRBJ2-5): SAVISQKPSRDICQRGTSLTIQCQVDSQVTMMFWYRQQPGQSLTLIATANQGSEATYESGFVIDKFPISRPNLTFSTLTVSNMSPEDSSIYLCSGRTRGREYFGPGTRLLVL.

This chain links TRBV29-1 with TRBJ2-7; 11 bases are a match to TRBD2. The J segment lost 7 bases and the V segment lost 6 bases, leaving 11 bases of the junction unmatched. The CDR3 extends over 14 amino acids. Per the germline V gene, CDR1 is SQVTM and CDR2 is ANQGSEA. CDR3 coding DNA: TGCAGCGTCAGAGATAGCGGGAGGGGAAATGAGCAGTACTTC. Translated: CSVRDSGRGNEQYF.

As for this clonotype: At one boundary the junction diverges from the germline segment, which might be a read error. The chain uses TRBV4-2 and TRBJ1-2; 7 bases are a match to TRBD1. Germline CDR1 is LGHNA and CDR2 is YNFKEQ. The CDR3 loop spans 11 amino acids. The CDR3 region is CASSREGQLPF. The CDR3 DNA sequence: TGTGCCAGCAGCCGGGAGGGACAGCTGCCCTTC.

A few counts support this clonotype. This chain joins TRBV20-1 and TRBJ2-7, with D perhaps TRBD1 or TRBD2 (6 bases each). This CDR3 has 13 residues. The germline V gene encodes CDR1 DFQATT and CDR2 SNEGSKA (reference sequence). V gave up 3 bases and J gave up 6 bases, with 15 bases separating them. DNA of the CDR3: TGCAGTGCTAGGACACGGGGGCGCGGCGAGCAGTACTTC. It encodes CSARTRGRGEQYF.

This clonotype was counted a few times. The chain recombines TRBV27 with TRBJ2-1; D possibly uses TRBD1 or TRBD2 (5 bases each). Germline lookup yields CDR1 MNHEY and CDR2 SMNVEV (reference sequence). The CDR3 length is 12 residues. V lost 3 bases, J lost 13 bases, and 13 bases lay in between. CDR3 nucleotides: TGTGCCAGCAGTTTCCCCGGGGCGCCCCAGTTCTTC. The encoded protein is CASSFPGAPQFF.

In regard to this clonotype: At one end, the junction sequence differs from germline, possibly due to a read error. The J gene is TRBJ1-2, the V gene TRBV4-1, with D maybe TRBD1 (5 bases). CDR3 length equals 15 residues. The germline V gene encodes CDR1 MGHRA and CDR2 YSYEKL. The CDR3 loop reads CASSQRTLTNYDYTF. CDR3 coding DNA: TGCGCCAGCAGCCAAAGGACACTAACTAACTATGACTACACCTTC.

The rearrangement joins TRBV11-2 to TRBJ2-4; 12 bases are shared with TRBD2. This CDR3 contains 16 residues. The junction had 11 bases not matched to a gene; V was cut back by 8 bases and J by 6 bases. The germline gives CDR1 SGHAT, CDR2 FQNNGV. CDR3 DNA: TGTGCCAGCGGCCCCAGACTAGCGGGAGTGGGAAACATTCAGTACTTC. This translates into CASGPRLAGVGNIQYF.

In the case of this clonotype: A read error may explain this, as a much larger clone is one base away. The V call is TRBV7-6, the J call TRBJ2-1; TRBD2 aligns across 8 bases. J lost 10 bases, V lost 5 bases, and 7 bases had no gene match. The CDR3 consists of 13 residues. CDR1 SGHVS and CDR2 FNYEAQ come from the germline V gene. The CDR3 reads CASSDRTSKEQFF. For the CDR3, the DNA is TGTGCCAGCAGCGACCGGACTAGCAAAGAGCAGTTCTTC.

The sample holds many counts of this clonotype. The chain carries TRBV20-1 and TRBJ2-7; D possibly corresponds to TRBD2 (5 bases). The CDR3 runs 11 residues. Trimming took 4 bases from V and 6 from J, leaving 10 bases between them. CDR1 is DFQATT and CDR2 is SNEGSKA in the germline V gene (reference sequence). CDR3 DNA: TGCAGTGCTACCGAGGGTGGCGAGCAGTACTTC. Protein: CSATEGGEQYF.